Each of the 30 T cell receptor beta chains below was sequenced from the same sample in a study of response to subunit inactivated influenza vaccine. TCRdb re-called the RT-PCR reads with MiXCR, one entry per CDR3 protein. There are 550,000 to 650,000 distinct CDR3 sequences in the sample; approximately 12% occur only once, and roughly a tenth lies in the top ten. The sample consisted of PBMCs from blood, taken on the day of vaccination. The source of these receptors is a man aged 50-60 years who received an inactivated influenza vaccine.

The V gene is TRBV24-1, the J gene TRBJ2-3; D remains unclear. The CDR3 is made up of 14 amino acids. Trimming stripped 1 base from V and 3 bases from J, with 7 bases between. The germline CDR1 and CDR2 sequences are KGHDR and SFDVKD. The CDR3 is CATSDFAVTDTQYF. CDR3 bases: TGTGCCACCAGTGATTTCGCGGTTACAGATACGCAGTATTTT.

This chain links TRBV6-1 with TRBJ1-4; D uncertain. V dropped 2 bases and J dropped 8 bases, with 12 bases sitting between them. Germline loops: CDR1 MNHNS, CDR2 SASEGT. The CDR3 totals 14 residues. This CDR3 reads CASSEQLASEKLFF. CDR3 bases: TGTGCCAGCAGTGAACAGCTGGCATCGGAAAAACTGTTTTTT.

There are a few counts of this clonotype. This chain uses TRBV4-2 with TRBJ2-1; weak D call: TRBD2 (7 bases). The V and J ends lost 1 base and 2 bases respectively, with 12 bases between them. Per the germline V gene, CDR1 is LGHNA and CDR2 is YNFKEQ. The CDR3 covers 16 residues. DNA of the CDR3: TGTGCCAGCAGCCAAGGGGGCGGGGGCACCTACAATGAGCAGTTCTTC. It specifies CASSQGGGGTYNEQFF.

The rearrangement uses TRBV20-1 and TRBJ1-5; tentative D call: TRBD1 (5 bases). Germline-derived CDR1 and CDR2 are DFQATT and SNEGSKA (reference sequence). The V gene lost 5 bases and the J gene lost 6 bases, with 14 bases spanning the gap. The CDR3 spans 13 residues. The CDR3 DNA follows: TGCAGTGCTCCGGGACTCCCGGGTCAGCCCCAGCATTTT. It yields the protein CSAPGLPGQPQHF.

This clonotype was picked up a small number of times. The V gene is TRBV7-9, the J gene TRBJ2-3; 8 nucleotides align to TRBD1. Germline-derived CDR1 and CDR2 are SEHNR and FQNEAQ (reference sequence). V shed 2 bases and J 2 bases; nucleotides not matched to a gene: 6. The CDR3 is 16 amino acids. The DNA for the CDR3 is TGTGCCAGCAGCTTAATTCAGGACAGGGTCACAGATACGCAGTATTTT. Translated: CASSLIQDRVTDTQYF.

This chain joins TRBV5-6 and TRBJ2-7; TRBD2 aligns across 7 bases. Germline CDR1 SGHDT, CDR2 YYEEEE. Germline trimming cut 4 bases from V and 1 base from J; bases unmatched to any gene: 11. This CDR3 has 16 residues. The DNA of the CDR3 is TGTGCCAGCAGCGGACGCCTGGGCGGGAGTTCCTACGAGCAGTACTTC. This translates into CASSGRLGGSSYEQYF.

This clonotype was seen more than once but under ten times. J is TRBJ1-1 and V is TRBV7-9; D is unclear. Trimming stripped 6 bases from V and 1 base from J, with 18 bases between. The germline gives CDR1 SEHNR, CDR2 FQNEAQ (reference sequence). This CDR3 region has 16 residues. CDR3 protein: CASSFSRAVPNTEAFF. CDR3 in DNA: TGTGCCAGCAGTTTTTCGAGGGCCGTCCCGAACACTGAAGCTTTCTTT.

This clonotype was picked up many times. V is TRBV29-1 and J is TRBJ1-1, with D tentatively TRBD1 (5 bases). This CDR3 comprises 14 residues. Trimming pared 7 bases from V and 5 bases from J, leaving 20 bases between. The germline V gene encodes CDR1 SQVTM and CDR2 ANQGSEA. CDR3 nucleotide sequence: TGCAGCGCTGATCCCCATGGGGGGAGAACTGAAGCTTTCTTT. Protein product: CSADPHGGRTEAFF.

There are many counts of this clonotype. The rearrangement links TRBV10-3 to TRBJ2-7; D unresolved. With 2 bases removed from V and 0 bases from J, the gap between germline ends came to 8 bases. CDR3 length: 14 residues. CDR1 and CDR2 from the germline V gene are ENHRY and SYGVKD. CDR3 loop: CAISEGQYSYEQYF. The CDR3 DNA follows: TGTGCCATCAGTGAGGGTCAATACTCCTACGAGCAGTACTTC.

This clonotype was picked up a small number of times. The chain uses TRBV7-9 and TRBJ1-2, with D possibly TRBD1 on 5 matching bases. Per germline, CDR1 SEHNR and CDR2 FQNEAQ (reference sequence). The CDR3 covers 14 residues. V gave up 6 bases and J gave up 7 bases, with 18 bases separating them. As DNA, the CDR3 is TGTGCCAGCAGTCCTGCGGGGGTTTTACGTGGCTACACCTTC. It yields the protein CASSPAGVLRGYTF. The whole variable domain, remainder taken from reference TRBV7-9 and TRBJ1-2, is DTGVSQNPRHKITKRGQNVTFRCDPISEHNRLYWYRQTLGQGPEFLTYFQNEAQLEKSRLLSDRFSAERPKGSFSTLEIQRTEQGDSAMYLCASSPAGVLRGYTFGSGTRLTVV.

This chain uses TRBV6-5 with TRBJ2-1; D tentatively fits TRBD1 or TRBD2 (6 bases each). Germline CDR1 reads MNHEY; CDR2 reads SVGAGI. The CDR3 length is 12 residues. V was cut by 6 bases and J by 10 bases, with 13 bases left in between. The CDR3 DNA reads TGTGCCAGCAGCCGAGGGGGGTTAGAGCAGTTCTTC. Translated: CASSRGGLEQFF.

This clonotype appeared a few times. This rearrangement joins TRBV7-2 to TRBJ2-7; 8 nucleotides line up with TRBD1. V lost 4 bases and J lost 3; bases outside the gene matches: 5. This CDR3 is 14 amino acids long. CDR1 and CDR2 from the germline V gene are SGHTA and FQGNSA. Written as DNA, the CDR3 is TGTGCCAGCAGCTCCAGGGGGCTATACTACGAGCAGTACTTC. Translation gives CASSSRGLYYEQYF. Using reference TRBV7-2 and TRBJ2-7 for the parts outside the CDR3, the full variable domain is GAGVSQSPSNKVTEKGKDVELRCDPISGHTALYWYRQSLGQGLEFLIYFQGNSAPDKSGLPSDRFSAERTGGSVSTLTIQRTQQEDSAVYLCASSSRGLYYEQYFGPGTRLTVT.

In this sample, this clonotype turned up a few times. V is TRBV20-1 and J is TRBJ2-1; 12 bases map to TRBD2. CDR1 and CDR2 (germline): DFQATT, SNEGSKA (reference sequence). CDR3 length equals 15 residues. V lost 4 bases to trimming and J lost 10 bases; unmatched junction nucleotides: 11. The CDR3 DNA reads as TGCAGTGCTACTTTGACTAGCGGGAGTTTCCTCGAGCAGTTCTTC. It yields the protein CSATLTSGSFLEQFF.

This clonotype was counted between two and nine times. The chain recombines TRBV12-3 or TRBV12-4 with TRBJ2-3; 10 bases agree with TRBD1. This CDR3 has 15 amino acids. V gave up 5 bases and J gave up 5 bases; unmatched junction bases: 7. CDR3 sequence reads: CASSLLGQGLDTQYF. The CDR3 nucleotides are TGTGCCAGCAGTCTCCTGGGACAGGGGTTAGATACGCAGTATTTT.

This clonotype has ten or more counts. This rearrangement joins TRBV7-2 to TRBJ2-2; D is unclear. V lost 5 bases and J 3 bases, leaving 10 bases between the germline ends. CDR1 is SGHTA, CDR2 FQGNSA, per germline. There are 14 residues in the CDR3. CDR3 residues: CASSPTMDTGELFF. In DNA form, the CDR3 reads TGTGCCAGCAGCCCGACGATGGACACCGGGGAGCTGTTTTTT. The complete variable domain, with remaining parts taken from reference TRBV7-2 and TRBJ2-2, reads GAGVSQSPSNKVTEKGKDVELRCDPISGHTALYWYRQSLGQGLEFLIYFQGNSAPDKSGLPSDRFSAERTGGSVSTLTIQRTQQEDSAVYLCASSPTMDTGELFFGEGSRLTVL.

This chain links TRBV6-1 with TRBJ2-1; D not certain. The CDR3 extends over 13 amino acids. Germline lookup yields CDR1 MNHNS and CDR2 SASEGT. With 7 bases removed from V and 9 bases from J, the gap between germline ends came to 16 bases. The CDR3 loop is CASTRTLSGEQFF. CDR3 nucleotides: TGTGCCAGCACTCGGACCTTAAGTGGTGAGCAGTTCTTC.

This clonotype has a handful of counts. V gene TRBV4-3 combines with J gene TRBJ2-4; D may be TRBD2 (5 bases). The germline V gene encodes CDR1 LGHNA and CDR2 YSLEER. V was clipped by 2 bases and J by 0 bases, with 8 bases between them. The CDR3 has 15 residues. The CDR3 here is CASSQLGVAKNIQYF. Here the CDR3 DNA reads TGCGCCAGCAGCCAACTCGGGGTAGCCAAAAACATTCAGTACTTC.

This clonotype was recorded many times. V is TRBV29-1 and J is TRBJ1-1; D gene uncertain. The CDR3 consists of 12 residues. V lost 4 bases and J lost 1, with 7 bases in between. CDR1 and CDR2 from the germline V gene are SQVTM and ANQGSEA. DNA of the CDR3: TGCAGCGTTGCAGGAGGGAACACTGAAGCTTTCTTT. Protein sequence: CSVAGGNTEAFF. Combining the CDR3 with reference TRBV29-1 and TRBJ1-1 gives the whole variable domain SAVISQKPSRDICQRGTSLTIQCQVDSQVTMMFWYRQQPGQSLTLIATANQGSEATYESGFVIDKFPISRPNLTFSTLTVSNMSPEDSSIYLCSVAGGNTEAFFGQGTRLTVV.

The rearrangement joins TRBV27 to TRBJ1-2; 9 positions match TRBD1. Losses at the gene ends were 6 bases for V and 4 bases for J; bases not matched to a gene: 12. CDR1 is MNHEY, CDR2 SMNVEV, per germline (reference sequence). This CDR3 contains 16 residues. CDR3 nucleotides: TGTGCCAGCAGGCGCTCCGGGACAGGGAGGGTCTATGGCTACACCTTC. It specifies CASRRSGTGRVYGYTF.

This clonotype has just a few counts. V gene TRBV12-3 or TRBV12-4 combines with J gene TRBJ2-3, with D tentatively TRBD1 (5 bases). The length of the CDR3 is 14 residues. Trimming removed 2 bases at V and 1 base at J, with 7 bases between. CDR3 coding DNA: TGTGCCAGCAGTTTATCACAGGGCACAGATACGCAGTATTTT. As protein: CASSLSQGTDTQYF.

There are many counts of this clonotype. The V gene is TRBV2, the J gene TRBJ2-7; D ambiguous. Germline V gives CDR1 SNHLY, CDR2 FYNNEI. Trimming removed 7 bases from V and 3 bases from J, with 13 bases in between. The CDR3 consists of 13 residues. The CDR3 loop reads CASNAAFLYEQYF. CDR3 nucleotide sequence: TGTGCCAGCAATGCCGCGTTCCTCTACGAGCAGTACTTC.

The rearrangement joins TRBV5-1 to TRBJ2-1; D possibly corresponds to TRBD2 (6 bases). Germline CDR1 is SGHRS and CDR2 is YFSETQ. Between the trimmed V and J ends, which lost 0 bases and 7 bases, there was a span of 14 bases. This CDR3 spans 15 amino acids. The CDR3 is CASSLVAGPVNEQFF. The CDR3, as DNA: TGCGCCAGCAGCTTGGTGGCGGGACCCGTGAATGAGCAGTTCTTC.

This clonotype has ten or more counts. As DNA, the CDR3 is TGTGCCAGCAGCTGGGACAGGTCATGGTTCAATGAGCAGTTCTTC. Protein sequence: CASSWDRSWFNEQFF. V gene TRBV7-2 combines with J gene TRBJ2-1; 8 bases match TRBD1. The trim removed 4 bases at V and 6 bases at J, leaving 8 bases unmatched. The CDR3 covers 15 residues. The V gene's germline CDR1 is SGHTA and CDR2 FQGNSA.

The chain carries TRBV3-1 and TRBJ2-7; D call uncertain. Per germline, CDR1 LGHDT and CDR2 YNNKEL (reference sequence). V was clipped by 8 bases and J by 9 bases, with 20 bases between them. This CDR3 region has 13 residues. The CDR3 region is CASGNSFSSWQYF. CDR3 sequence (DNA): TGTGCCAGCGGAAACAGTTTTTCCTCGTGGCAGTACTTC.

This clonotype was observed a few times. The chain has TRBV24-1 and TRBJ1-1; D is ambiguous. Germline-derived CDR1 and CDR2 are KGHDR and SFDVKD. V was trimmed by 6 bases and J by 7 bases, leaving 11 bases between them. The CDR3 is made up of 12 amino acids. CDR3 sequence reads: CATSMGTGEAFF. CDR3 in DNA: TGTGCCACCAGTATGGGTACGGGTGAAGCTTTCTTT.

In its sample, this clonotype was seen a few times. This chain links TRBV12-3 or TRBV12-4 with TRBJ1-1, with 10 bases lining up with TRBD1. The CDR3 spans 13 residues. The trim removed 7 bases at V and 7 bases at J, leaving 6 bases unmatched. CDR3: CASNPTGGLEAFF. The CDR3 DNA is TGTGCCAGCAATCCGACAGGGGGCCTTGAAGCTTTCTTT.

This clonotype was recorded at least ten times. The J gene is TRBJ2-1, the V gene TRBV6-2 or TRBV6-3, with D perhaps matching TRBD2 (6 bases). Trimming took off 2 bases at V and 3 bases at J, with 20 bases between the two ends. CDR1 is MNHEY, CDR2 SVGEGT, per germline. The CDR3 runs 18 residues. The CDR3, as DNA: TGTGCCAGCAGTTACCCGAAACCGGGACTGCAGCACTACAATGAGCAGTTCTTC. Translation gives CASSYPKPGLQHYNEQFF.

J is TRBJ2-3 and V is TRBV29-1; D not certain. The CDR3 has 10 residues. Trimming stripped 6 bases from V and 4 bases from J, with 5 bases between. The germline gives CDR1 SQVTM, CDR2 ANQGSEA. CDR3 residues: CSVFSDTQYF. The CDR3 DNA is TGCAGCGTCTTCTCAGATACGCAGTATTTT.

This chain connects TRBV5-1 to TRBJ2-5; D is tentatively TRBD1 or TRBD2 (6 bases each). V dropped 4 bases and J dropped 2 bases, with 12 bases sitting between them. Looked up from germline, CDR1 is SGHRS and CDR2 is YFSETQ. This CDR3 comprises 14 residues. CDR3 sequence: CASSGGTPQETQYF. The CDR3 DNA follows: TGCGCCAGCAGCGGAGGGACACCACAAGAGACCCAGTACTTC.

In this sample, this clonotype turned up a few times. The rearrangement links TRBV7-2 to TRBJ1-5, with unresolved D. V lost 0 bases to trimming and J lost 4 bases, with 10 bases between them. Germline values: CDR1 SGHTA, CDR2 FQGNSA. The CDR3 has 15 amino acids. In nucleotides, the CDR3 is TGTGCCAGCAGCTTAGCTCGAGGAGAGAATCAGCCCCAGCATTTT. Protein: CASSLARGENQPQHF.